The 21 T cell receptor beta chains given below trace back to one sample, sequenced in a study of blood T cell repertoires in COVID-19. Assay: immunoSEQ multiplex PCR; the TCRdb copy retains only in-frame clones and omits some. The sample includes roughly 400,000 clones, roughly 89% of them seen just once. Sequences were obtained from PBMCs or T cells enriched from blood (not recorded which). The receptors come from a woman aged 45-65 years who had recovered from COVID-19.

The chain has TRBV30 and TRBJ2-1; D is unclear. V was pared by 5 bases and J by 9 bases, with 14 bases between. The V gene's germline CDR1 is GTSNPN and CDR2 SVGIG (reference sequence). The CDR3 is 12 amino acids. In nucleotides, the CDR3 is TGTGCCTGGTCTGAGACTGAGTCTGAGCAGTTCTTC. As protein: CAWSETESEQFF. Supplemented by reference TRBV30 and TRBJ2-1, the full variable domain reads SQTIHQWPATLVQPVGSPLSLECTVEGTSNPNLYWYRQAAGRGLQLLFYSVGIGQISSEVPQNLSASRPQDRQFILSSKKLLLSDSGFYLCAWSETESEQFFGPGTRLTVL.

The CDR3 is CASSEGGLPQHF. The CDR3 DNA is TGTGCCAGCAGTGAAGGAGGCCTTCCCCAGCATTTT. This chain uses TRBV2 with TRBJ1-5; D is undetermined. Trimming took off 1 base at V and 10 bases at J, with 8 bases between the two ends. The germline gives CDR1 SNHLY, CDR2 FYNNEI. There are 12 residues in the CDR3.

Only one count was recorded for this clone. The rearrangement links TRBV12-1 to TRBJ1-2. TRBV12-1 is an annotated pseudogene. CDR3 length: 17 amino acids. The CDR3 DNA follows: TGTGCCAGCAGCTTTGGGCGTCGGAGGGCTACGGACTATGGCTACACCTTC. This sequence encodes CASSFGRRRATDYGYTF.

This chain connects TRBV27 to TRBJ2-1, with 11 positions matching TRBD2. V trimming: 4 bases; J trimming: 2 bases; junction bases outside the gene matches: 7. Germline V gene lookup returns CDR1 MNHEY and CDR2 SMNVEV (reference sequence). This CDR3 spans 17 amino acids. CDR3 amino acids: CASSYTYSGGAYNEQFF. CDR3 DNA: TGTGCCAGCAGTTATACATATAGCGGGGGGGCCTACAATGAGCAGTTCTTC.

CDR3 bases: TGTGCCAGCAGTTTATTGGTAGTTGCTGCTGAAGCTTTCTTT. This translates into CASSLLVVAAEAFF. The gene calls are TRBV28 and TRBJ1-1; D is undetermined. This CDR3 has 14 amino acids. Per the germline V gene, CDR1 is MDHEN and CDR2 is SYDVKM. The germline V and J ends were trimmed by 1 base and 6 bases, with 12 bases remaining between them. The entire variable domain, with the rest obtained from reference TRBV28 and TRBJ1-1, is as follows: DVKVTQSSRYLVKRTGEKVFLECVQDMDHENMFWYRQDPGLGLRLIYFSYDVKMKEKGDIPEGYSVSREKKERFSLILESASTNQTSMYLCASSLLVVAAEAFFGQGTRLTVV.

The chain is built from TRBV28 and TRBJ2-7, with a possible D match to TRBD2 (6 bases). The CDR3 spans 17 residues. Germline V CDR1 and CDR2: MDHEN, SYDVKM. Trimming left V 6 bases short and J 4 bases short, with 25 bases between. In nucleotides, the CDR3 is TGTGCCAGCAGCCGACCGTTGGGAGGAGAAGGGGCTTACGAGCAGTACTTC. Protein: CASSRPLGGEGAYEQYF. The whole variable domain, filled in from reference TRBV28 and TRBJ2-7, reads DVKVTQSSRYLVKRTGEKVFLECVQDMDHENMFWYRQDPGLGLRLIYFSYDVKMKEKGDIPEGYSVSREKKERFSLILESASTNQTSMYLCASSRPLGGEGAYEQYFGPGTRLTVT.

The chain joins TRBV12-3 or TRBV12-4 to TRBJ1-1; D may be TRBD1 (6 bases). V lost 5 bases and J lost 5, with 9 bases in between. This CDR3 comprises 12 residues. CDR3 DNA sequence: TGTGCCAGCAGTCAACAGGGTACTGAAGCTTTCTTT. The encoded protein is CASSQQGTEAFF.

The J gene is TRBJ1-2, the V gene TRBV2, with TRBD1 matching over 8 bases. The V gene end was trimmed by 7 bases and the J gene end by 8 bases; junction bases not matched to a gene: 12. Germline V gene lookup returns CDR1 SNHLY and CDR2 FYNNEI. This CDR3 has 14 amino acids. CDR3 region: CASITGQAAGGYTF. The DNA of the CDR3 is TGTGCCAGCATAACGGGACAGGCCGCGGGAGGCTACACCTTC.

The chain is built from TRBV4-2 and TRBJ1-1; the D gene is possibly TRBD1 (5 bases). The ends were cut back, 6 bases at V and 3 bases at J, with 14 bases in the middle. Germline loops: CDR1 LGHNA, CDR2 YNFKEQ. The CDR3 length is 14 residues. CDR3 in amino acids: CASSPLVGDTEAFF. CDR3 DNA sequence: TGTGCCAGCAGTCCTCTGGTAGGGGACACTGAAGCTTTCTTT.

CDR3 sequence (DNA): TGCGCCAGCAGCTTCGACAGTGAAAAACTGTTTTTT. As protein: CASSFDSEKLFF. V gene TRBV5-1 combines with J gene TRBJ1-4; D perhaps matches TRBD1 (5 bases). Germline V lookup: CDR1 SGHRS, CDR2 YFSETQ. This CDR3 comprises 12 residues. Trimming removed 2 bases at V and 7 bases at J, with 6 bases between.

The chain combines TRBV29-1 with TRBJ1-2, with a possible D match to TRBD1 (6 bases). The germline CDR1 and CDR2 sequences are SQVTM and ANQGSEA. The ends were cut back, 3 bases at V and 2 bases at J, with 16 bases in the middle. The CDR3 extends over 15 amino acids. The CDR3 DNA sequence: TGCAGCGTTGACCAGATCTCAGGGGAAAACTATGGCTACACCTTC. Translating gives CSVDQISGENYGYTF.

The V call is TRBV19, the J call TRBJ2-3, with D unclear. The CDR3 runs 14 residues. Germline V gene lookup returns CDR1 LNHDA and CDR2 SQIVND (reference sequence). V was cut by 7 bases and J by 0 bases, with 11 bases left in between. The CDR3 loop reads CASNSLTSTDTQYF. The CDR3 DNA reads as TGTGCCAGTAATTCGTTAACTAGCACAGATACGCAGTATTTT.

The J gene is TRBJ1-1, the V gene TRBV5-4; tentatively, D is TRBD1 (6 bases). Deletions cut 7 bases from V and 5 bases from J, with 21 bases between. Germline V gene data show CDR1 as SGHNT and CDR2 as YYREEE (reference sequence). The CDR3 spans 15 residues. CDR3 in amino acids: CASSQRGALRTEAFF. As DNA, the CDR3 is TGTGCCAGCTCACAACGGGGGGCGCTGAGGACTGAAGCTTTCTTT. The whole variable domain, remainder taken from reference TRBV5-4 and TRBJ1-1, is ETGVTQSPTHLIKTRGQQVTLRCSSQSGHNTVSWYQQALGQGPQFIFQYYREEENGRGNFPPRFSGLQFPNYSSELNVNALELDDSALYLCASSQRGALRTEAFFGQGTRLTVV.

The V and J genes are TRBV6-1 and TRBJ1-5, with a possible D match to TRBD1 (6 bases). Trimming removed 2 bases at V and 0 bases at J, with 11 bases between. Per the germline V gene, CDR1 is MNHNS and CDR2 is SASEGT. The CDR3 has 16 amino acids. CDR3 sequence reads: CASSELTGYSNQPQHF. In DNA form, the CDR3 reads TGTGCCAGCAGTGAATTGACAGGATATAGCAATCAGCCCCAGCATTTT.

CDR3 region: CASRGGTGYGQPQHF. CDR3 bases: TGTGCCAGCAGAGGAGGGACAGGGTATGGTCAGCCCCAGCATTTT. V and J are TRBV28 and TRBJ1-5; 9 bases are shared with TRBD1. There are 15 residues in the CDR3. Germline assignment: CDR1 MDHEN and CDR2 SYDVKM. V was pared by 6 bases and J by 6 bases, with 9 bases of the junction left unmatched.

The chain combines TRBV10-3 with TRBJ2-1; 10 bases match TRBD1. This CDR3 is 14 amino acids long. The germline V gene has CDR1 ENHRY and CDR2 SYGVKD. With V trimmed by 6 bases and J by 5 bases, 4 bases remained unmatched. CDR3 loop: CAIRGQGTDNEQFF. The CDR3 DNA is TGTGCCATCAGGGGACAGGGGACTGACAATGAGCAGTTCTTC.

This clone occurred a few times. CDR3 in DNA: TGTGCCAGCAGCTACACTTCAGGGCCCAACACCTTC. It codes for CASSYTSGPNTF. This chain joins TRBV12-3 or TRBV12-4 and TRBJ1-2, with D perhaps matching TRBD1 (5 bases). V lost 6 bases to trimming and J lost 12 bases, with 17 bases between them. The CDR3 spans 12 residues.

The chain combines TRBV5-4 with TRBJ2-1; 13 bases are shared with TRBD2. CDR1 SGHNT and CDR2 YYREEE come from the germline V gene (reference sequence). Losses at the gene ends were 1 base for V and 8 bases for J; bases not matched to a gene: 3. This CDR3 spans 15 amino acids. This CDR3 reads CASSLTSGGADEQFF. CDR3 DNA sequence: TGTGCCAGCAGCTTGACTAGCGGGGGGGCCGATGAGCAGTTCTTC.

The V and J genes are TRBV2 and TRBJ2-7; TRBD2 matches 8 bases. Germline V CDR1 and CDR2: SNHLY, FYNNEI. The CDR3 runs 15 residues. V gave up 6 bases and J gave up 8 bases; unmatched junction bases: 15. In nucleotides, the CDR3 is TGTGCCAGCAGCTCCTTTTTCCCCAGCGGGGGCAAGCAGTACTTC. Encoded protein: CASSSFFPSGGKQYF.

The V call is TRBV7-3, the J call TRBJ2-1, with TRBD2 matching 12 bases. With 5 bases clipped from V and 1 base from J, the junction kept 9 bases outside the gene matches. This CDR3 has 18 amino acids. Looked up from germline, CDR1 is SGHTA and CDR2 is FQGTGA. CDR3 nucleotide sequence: TGTGCCAGCAGCCCGACTAGCGGGGGTCTAAATTCCTACAATGAGCAGTTCTTC. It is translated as CASSPTSGGLNSYNEQFF. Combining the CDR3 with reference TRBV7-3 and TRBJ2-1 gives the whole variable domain GAGVSQTPSNKVTEKGKYVELRCDPISGHTALYWYRQSLGQGPEFLIYFQGTGAADDSGLPNDRFFAVRPEGSVSTLKIQRTERGDSAVYLCASSPTSGGLNSYNEQFFGPGTRLTVL.

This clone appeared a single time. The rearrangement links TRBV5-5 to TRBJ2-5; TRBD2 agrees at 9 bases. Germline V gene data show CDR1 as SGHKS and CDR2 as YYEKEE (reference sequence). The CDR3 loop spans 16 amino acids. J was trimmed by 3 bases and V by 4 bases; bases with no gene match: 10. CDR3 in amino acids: CASSHISGGSKETQYF. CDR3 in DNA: TGTGCCAGCAGCCACATAAGCGGGGGGTCTAAAGAGACCCAGTACTTC.